The present TCR beta chain was sequenced within a study of graft-versus-host responses after intestinal transplantation. Study-wide background: Every transplant recipient was induced with anti-thymocyte globulin, then maintained on tacrolimus and steroids for roughly 3 years. Study conclusions and caveats: Circulating GvH clones peaking coincided with falling HvG clones soon after transplant. Recipient marrow harbored GvH clones, some of which surfaced first in ileum or blood.

Data came from immunoSEQ multiplex PCR; TCRdb stores just in-frame clones and leaves some out. This sample has more than 100,000 clones; 85% to 95% occur once, and the top ten carry around 3.3%. With respect to this clone: Its specificity is unknown.

The CDR3 consists of 14 residues. Trimming cost V 5 bases and J 2 bases; bases outside gene matches: 5. Germline values: CDR1 SGHVS, CDR2 FNYEAQ. This clonotype was obtained from a human donor who received an intestinal transplant. Specimen: unstimulated CD8+ T cells sorted from spleen or lymph node cells, collected before intestinal transplant. The chain carries TRBV7-6 and TRBJ2-7; 8 nucleotides match TRBD1. CDR3 amino acids: CASSPGTGTYEQYF. For the CDR3, the DNA is TGTGCCAGCAGCCCCGGGACAGGTACCTACGAGCAGTACTTC.